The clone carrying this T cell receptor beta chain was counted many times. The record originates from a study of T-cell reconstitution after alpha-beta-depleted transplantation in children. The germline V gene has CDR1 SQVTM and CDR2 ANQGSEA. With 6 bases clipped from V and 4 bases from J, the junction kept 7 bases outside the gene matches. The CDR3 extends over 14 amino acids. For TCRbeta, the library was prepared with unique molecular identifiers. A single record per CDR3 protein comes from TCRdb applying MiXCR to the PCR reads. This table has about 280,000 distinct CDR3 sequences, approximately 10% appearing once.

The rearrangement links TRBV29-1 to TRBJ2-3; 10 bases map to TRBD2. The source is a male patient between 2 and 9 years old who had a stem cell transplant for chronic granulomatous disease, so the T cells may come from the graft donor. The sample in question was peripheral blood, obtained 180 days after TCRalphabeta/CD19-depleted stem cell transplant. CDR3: CSVLLAGRADTQYF. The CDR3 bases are TGCAGCGTCCTACTAGCGGGAAGGGCAGATACGCAGTATTTT.